This TCR beta chain is from a study of T-cell memory formation after mild COVID-19. Study-wide results and caveats: In pre-infection memory, a portion of responding clones appeared, which suggested that cross-reactive memory joined. While clones contracting from day 15 to 85 were balanced between CD4 and CD8, later expanders leaned CD4+. Shrinking CD4+ clones were chiefly CM and EM; CD8+ ones were chiefly EMRA.

The CDR3 sequence is 16 residues long. With 7 bases removed from V and 2 bases from J, the gap between germline ends came to 21 bases. After 5'RACE with constant-segment primers, TCR alpha and TCR beta cDNA libraries carrying sample barcodes and UMIs were obtained. TCRdb ran MiXCR on the 5' RACE reads and lists one entry per CDR3 protein. The table records roughly 130,000 distinct CDR3 sequences, 5% to 6.5% of them present only once. This clonotype appeared many times. What it binds is not known. Sequencing used PBMCs or a T cell subset sorted from them (not recorded which). This chain links TRBV23-1 with TRBJ2-7; maybe TRBD2 (5 bases). TRBV23-1 is an ORF; its function is uncertain. This sequence was found in an adult woman who had mild COVID-19 (a few samples of this study predate the infection). Cell type and time point are not known. This CDR3 reads CASIPPRALPPYEQYF. CDR3 nucleotide sequence: TGCGCCAGCATCCCCCCGAGGGCTTTGCCCCCCTACGAGCAGTACTTC.